The sequence of this T cell receptor (beta chain) was determined in a study of T cell changes during pregnancy in multiple sclerosis (dated by TCRdb to about 2019). Study-wide context: The study examined how the T cell repertoire changed over the course of pregnancy in women with multiple sclerosis.

Points on this clone: This receptor's antigen is unknown. No base quality values were provided; no much bigger clone lies one nucleotide off.

Library preparation was by the immunoSEQ multiplex PCR assay. TCRdb re-hosts the immuneACCESS table, in-frame sequences only. Its copies lack some clones; in the studies checked, an unresolved V gene accounts for under half of them, and the cause for the rest is not known. This sample holds under 50,000 clones; 80% to 95% were observed only once. The ten largest clonotypes hold more than 5% of the sample. CDR3 length: 16 amino acids, cysteine to phenylalanine. The only DNA kept is the CDR3, 48 bases in frame from the first base. CDR1 and CDR2, looked up from the germline V gene, are SGDLS and YYNGEE. At the junction V is shortened by 4 bases and J by 8 bases, with 24 bases in between.

The chain is assembled from TRBV9 and TRBJ1-2, with the identity of the D gene unclear. Material: CD8+ T cells from peripheral blood mononuclear cells, obtained in the third trimester of pregnancy. The clonotype comes from a female donor with multiple sclerosis, enrolled in a pregnancy study. The DNA reads as follows: TGTGCCAGCAGCCAGGTGGCCCCCAGTGTGGTGAAGGGCTACACCTTC. Translated, this is CASSQVAPSVVKGYTF.